The source of this T cell receptor beta chain is a study of human T cells and chemical hapten exposure. Time point described: pre-sensitization, week 0. Specified treatment: therapeutic diphenylcyclopropenone sensitization with weekly scalp DPC. TCRdb analysed the RACE reads with MiXCR anew, one entry per CDR3 protein. The sample contains more than 250,000 distinct CDR3 sequences, about 8.1% of which appear only once. The CDR3 has 16 amino acids. Germline V gene data show CDR1 as MDHEN and CDR2 as SYDVKM. V lost 5 bases and J lost 0, with 15 bases in between. This clonotype was detected a few times. This chain joins TRBV28 and TRBJ2-3; D unresolved. The input for sequencing was whole blood, taken in connection with sensitization to the hapten diphenylcyclopropenone (DPC). This sequence was found in a woman between 40 and 50 years old with alopecia areata. Some clones in this sample may be carry-over from other donors' samples. CDR3 region: CASSAPGKTSTDTQYF. In nucleotides, the CDR3 is TGTGCCAGCAGTGCACCCGGAAAAACTAGCACAGATACGCAGTATTTT.